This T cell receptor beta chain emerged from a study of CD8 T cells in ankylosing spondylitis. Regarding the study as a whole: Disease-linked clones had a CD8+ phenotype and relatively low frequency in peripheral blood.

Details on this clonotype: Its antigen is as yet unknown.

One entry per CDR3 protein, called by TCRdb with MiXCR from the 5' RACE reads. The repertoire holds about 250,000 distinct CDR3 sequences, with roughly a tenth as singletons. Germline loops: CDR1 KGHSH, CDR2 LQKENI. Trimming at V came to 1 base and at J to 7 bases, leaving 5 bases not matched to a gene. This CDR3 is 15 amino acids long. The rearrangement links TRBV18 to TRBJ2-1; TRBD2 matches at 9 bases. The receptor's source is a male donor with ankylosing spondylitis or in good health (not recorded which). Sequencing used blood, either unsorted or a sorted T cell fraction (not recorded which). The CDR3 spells CASSPLAGVKNEQFF. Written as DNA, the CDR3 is TGTGCCAGCTCACCACTAGCGGGAGTAAAGAATGAGCAGTTCTTC.